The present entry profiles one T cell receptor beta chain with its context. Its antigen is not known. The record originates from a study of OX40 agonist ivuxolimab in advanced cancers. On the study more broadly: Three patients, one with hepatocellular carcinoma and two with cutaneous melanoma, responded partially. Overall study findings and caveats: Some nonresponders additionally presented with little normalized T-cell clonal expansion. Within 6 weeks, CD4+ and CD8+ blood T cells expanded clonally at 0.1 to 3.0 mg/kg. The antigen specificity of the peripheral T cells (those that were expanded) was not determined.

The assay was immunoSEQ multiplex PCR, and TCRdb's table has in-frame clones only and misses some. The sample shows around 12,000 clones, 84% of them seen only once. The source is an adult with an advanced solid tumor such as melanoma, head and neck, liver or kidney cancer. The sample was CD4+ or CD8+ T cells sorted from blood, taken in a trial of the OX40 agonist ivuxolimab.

The CDR3 coding sequence is TGTGCCAGCAGCTTATTAGGGACAGGTCAAGAGACCCAGTACTTC. It translates to CASSLLGTGQETQYF. The chain combines TRBV7-6 with TRBJ2-5; 8 positions agree with TRBD1. The V and J ends lost 2 bases and 2 bases, in that order; junction bases with no gene match: 4. The CDR3 length is 15 residues. Germline V gene data show CDR1 as SGHVS and CDR2 as FNYEAQ.